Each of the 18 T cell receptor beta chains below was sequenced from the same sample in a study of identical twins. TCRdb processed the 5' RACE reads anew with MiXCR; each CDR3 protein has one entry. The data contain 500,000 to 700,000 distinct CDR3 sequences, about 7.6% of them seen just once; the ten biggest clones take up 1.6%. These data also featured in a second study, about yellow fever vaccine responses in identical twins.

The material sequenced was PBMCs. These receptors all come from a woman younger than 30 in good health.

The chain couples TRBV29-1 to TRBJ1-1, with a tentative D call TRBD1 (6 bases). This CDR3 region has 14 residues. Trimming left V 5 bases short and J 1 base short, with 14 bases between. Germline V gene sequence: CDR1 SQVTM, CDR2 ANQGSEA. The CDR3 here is CSVHWGQQNTEAFF. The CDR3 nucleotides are TGCAGCGTTCACTGGGGGCAGCAGAACACTGAAGCTTTCTTT.

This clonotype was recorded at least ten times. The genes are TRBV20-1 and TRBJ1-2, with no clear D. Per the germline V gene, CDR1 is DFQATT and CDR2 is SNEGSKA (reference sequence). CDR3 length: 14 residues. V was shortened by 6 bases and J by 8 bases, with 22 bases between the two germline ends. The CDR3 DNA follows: TGCAGTGCCGGAAGAGCCGGGGAGGTAGGGGGCTACACCTTC. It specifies CSAGRAGEVGGYTF.

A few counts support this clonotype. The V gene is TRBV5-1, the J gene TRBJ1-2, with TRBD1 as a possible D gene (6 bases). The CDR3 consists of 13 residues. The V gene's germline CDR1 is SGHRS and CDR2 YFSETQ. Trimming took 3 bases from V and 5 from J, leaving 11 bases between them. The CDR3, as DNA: TGCGCCAGCAGCTCCGGACAGCGATATGGCTACACCTTC. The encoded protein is CASSSGQRYGYTF.

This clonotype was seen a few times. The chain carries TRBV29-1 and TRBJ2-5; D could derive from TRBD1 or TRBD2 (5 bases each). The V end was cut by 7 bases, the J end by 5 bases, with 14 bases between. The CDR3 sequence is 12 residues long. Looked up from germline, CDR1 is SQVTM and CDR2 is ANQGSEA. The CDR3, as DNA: TGCAGCGCCGCGGGTGGGGGTGAGACCCAGTACTTC. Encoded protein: CSAAGGGETQYF.

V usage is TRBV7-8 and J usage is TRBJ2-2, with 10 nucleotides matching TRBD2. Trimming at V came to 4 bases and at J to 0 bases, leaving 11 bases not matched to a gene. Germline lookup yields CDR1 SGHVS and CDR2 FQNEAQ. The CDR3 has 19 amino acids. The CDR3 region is CASSSTPGLAFANTGELFF. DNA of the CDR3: TGTGCCAGCAGCTCAACACCGGGACTAGCGTTCGCGAACACCGGGGAGCTGTTTTTT.

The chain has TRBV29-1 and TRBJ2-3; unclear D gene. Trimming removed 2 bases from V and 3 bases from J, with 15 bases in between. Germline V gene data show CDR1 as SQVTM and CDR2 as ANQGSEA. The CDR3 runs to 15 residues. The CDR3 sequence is CSVEYRNRITDTQYF. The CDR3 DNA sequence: TGCAGCGTTGAATATCGGAACAGAATAACAGATACGCAGTATTTT.

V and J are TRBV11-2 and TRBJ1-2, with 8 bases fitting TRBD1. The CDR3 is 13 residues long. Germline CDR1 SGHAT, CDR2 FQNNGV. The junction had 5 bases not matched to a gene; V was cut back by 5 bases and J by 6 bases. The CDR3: CASSAPGGDGYTF. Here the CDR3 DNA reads TGTGCCAGCAGCGCCCCAGGGGGCGATGGCTACACCTTC.

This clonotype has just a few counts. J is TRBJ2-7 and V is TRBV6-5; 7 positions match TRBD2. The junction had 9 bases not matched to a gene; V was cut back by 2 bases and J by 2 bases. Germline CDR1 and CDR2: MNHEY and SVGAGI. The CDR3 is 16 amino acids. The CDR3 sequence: CASSYDGASGTYEQYF. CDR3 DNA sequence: TGTGCCAGCAGTTACGATGGGGCTAGCGGAACCTACGAGCAGTACTTC.

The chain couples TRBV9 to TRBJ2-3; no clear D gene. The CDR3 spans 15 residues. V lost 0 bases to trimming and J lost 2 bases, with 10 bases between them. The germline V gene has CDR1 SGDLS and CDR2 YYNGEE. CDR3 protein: CASSVDLEITDTQYF. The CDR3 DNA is TGTGCCAGCAGCGTAGACCTGGAGATCACAGATACGCAGTATTTT.

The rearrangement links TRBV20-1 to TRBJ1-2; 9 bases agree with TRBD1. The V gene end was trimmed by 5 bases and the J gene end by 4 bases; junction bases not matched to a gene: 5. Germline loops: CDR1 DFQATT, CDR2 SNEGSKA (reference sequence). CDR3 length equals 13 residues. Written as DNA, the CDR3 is TGCAGTGCTTACTCGACAGGGGGCTATGGCTACACCTTC. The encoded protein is CSAYSTGGYGYTF.

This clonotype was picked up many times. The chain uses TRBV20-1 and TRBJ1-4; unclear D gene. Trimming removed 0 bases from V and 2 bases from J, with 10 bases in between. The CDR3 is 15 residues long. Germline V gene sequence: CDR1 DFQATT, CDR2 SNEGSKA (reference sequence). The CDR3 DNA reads TGCAGTGCTAGAGATCCGACGGCGACTAATGAAAAACTGTTTTTT. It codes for CSARDPTATNEKLFF.

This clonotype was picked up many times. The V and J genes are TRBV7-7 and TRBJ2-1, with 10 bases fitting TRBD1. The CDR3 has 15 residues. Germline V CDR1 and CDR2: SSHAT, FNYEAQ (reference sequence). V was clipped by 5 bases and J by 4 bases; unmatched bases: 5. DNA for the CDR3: TGTGCCAGCAGCCACGGGACAGGGGCATACAATGAGCAGTTCTTC. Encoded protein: CASSHGTGAYNEQFF.

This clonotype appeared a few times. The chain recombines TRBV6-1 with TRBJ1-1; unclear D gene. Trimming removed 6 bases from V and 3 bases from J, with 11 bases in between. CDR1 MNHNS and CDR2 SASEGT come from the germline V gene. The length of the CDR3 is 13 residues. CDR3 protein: CASRKTRHTEAFF. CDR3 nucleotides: TGTGCCAGCAGAAAAACGCGGCACACTGAAGCTTTCTTT.

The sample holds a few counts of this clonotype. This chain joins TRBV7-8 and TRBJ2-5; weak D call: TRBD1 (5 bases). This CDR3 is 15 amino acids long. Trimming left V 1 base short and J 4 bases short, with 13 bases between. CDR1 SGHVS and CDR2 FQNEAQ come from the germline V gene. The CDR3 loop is CASSLGQGMGETQYF. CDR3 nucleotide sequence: TGTGCCAGCAGCTTAGGGCAGGGTATGGGAGAGACCCAGTACTTC.

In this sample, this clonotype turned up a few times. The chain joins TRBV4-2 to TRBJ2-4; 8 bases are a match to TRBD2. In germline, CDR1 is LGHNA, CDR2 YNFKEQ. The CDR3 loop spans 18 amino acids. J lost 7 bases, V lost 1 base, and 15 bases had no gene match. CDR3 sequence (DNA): TGTGCCAGCAGCCAAGCGGCTCTTAGCGGGGTGATAACTAACATTCAGTACTTC. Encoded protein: CASSQAALSGVITNIQYF.

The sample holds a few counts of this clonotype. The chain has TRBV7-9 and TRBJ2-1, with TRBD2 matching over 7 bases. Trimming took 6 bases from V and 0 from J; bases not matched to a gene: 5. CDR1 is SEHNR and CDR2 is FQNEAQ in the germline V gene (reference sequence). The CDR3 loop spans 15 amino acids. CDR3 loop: CASRDSGFSYNEQFF. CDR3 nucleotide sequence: TGTGCCAGCAGGGATAGCGGGTTCTCCTACAATGAGCAGTTCTTC.

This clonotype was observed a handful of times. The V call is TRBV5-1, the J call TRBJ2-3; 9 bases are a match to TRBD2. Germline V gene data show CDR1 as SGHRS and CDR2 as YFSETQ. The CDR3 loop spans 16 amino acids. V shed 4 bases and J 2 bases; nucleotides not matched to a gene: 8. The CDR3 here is CASSPGAGGPTDTQYF. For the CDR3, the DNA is TGCGCCAGCAGCCCCGGGGCGGGAGGGCCCACAGATACGCAGTATTTT. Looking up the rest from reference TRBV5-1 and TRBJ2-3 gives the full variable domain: KAGVTQTPRYLIKTRGQQVTLSCSPISGHRSVSWYQQTPGQGLQFLFEYFSETQRNKGNFPGRFSGRQFSNSRSEMNVSTLELGDSALYLCASSPGAGGPTDTQYFGPGTRLTVL.

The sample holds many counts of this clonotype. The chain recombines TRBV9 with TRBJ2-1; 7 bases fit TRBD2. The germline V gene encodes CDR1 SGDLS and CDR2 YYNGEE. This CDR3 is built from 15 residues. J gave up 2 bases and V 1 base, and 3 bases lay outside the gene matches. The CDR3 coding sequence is TGTGCCAGCAGCGTATTGGGGACTACCTACAATGAGCAGTTCTTC. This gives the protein CASSVLGTTYNEQFF.